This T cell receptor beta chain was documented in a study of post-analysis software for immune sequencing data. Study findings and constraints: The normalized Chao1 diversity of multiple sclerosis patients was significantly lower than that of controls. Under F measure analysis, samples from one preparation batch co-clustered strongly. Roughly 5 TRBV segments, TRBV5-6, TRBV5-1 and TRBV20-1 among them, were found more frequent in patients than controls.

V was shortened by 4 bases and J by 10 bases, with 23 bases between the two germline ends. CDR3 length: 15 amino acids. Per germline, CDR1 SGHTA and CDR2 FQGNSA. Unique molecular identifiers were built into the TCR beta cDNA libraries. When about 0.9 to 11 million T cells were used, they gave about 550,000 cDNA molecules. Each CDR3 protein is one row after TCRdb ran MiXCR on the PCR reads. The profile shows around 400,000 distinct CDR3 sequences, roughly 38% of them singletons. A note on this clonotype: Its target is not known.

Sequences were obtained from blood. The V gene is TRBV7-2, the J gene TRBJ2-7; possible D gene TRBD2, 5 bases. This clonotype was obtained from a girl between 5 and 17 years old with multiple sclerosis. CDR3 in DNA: TGTGCCAGCAGCTCAAATTCCGGGATTCCAGTCGCCCAGTACTTC. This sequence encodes CASSSNSGIPVAQYF.